The subject of this entry is one T cell receptor (beta chain). The data were taken from a study of blood T cell repertoires in COVID-19. Patients at the Seattle site were enrolled during active infection and followed longitudinally. The authors' processing: Estimation of nucleated cell counts relied on the amplification of reference gene primers. Using immunoSEQ multiplex PCR, the repertoire was profiled, and TCRdb retains in-frame clones only, with some absent. The V and J calls and the clone size are those of that table, but D and trimming were determined from the DNA. The repertoire holds 140,000 to 150,000 clones, with 88% as singletons. This sequence originates from a human donor with COVID-19, enrolled during active disease. The donor label of this sample is uncertain. Sequencing used peripheral blood.

In DNA, the CDR3 is TGTGCCAGTATCAATACTGGACAGGGCTACAATGAGCAGTTCTTC. This encodes CASINTGQGYNEQFF. V gene TRBV19 combines with J gene TRBJ2-1; 8 bases map to TRBD1. The CDR3 totals 15 residues. V lost 7 bases to trimming and J lost 3 bases; unmatched junction nucleotides: 8. Germline V gene sequence: CDR1 LNHDA, CDR2 SQIVND (reference sequence).